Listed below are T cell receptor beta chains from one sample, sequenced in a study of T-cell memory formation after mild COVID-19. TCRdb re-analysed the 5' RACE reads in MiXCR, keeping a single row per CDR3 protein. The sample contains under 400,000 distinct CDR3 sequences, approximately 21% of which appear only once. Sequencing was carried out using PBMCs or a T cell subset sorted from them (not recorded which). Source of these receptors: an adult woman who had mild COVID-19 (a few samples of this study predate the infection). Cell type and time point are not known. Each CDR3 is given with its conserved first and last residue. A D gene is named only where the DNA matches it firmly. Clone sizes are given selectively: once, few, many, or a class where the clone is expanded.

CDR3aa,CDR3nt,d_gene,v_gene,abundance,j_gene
CASSPRDREGEQYF,TGTGCCAGCAGCCCACGGGACAGGGAGGGGGAGCAGTACTTC,NA,TRBV3-2,NA,TRBJ2-7
CASCGRGDTQYF,TGTGCCAGCTGCGGGAGAGGAGATACGCAGTATTTT,TRBD2,TRBV6-5,NA,TRBJ2-3
CASSLSGGHQETQYF,TGTGCCAGCAGCTTGAGTGGGGGGCACCAAGAGACCCAGTACTTC,NA,TRBV7-3,once,TRBJ2-5
CASSQYGNYGYTF,TGTGCCAGCAGCCAATATGGGAACTATGGCTACACCTTC,NA,TRBV14,few,TRBJ1-2
CASSLEFGSFNEKLFF,TGCGCCAGCAGCTTGGAGTTCGGGTCCTTTAATGAAAAACTGTTTTTT,NA,TRBV5-1,NA,TRBJ1-4
CASNIAVVHNEQFF,TGTGCCAGCAACATTGCGGTCGTTCACAATGAGCAGTTCTTC,NA,TRBV7-9,NA,TRBJ2-1
CSARDSRDGTEAFF,TGCAGTGCTAGAGATTCCAGGGACGGTACTGAAGCTTTCTTT,NA,TRBV20-1,few,TRBJ1-1
CAWSSLSSQPQHF,TGTGCCTGGAGTTCGCTTTCTAGTCAGCCCCAGCATTTT,NA,TRBV30,few,TRBJ1-5
CASSDQLSVGELFF,TGTGCCAGCAGCGATCAACTTTCGGTCGGGGAGCTGTTTTTT,NA,TRBV9,NA,TRBJ2-2
CASSLGVSHEQYF,TGTGCCAGCAGCTTAGGTGTTTCCCACGAGCAGTACTTC,NA,TRBV7-9,NA,TRBJ2-7
CAWSVTGGHHGYTF,TGTGCCTGGAGTGTAACAGGGGGGCATCATGGCTACACCTTC,TRBD1,TRBV30,NA,TRBJ1-2
CASSLGGGRNIQYF,TGTGCCAGCAGTTTAGGAGGGGGCAGGAACATTCAGTACTTC,TRBD1,TRBV12-3/TRBV12-4,NA,TRBJ2-4
CASSDASVTDTQYF,TGTGCCAGTAGTGACGCTAGCGTCACAGATACGCAGTATTTT,NA,TRBV19,NA,TRBJ2-3
CSVEIAGGLGDTQYF,TGCAGCGTTGAGATAGCGGGGGGGCTTGGGGATACGCAGTATTTT,TRBD2,TRBV29-1,NA,TRBJ2-3
CATSDLGGTDNEQFF,TGTGCCACCAGTGATTTGGGGGGGACAGACAATGAGCAGTTCTTC,NA,TRBV24-1,NA,TRBJ2-1
CASSFNLNTGELFF,TGTGCCAGCAGTTTTAACCTTAACACCGGGGAGCTGTTTTTT,NA,TRBV12-3/TRBV12-4,NA,TRBJ2-2
CASSSSGTGGSGEQFF,TGTGCCAGCTCGTCTTCCGGGACAGGGGGGAGCGGTGAGCAGTTCTTC,TRBD1,TRBV18,few,TRBJ2-1
CASSQDHLTKNIQYF,TGTGCCAGCAGCCAAGATCATCTTACCAAAAACATTCAGTACTTC,NA,TRBV3-1,few,TRBJ2-4
CASSRGLDSYEQYF,TGTGCCAGCAGTAGAGGACTAGACTCCTACGAGCAGTACTTC,TRBD2,TRBV12-3/TRBV12-4,many,TRBJ2-7
CASSFGGSMGNGGAFF,TGTGCCAGCAGTTTCGGGGGTAGCATGGGAAATGGTGGAGCTTTCTTT,NA,TRBV12-3/TRBV12-4,NA,TRBJ1-1
CASSPGRVVYEQYF,TGCGCCAGCAGTCCGGGCAGGGTCGTCTACGAGCAGTACTTC,NA,TRBV23-1,NA,TRBJ2-7
CAWKPGQYSNQPQHF,TGTGCCTGGAAACCAGGACAGTATAGCAATCAGCCCCAGCATTTT,NA,TRBV30,NA,TRBJ1-5
CASSFGTGAYNEQFF,TGTGCCAGCAGCTTCGGGACAGGGGCATACAATGAGCAGTTCTTC,TRBD1,TRBV7-9,NA,TRBJ2-1
CASSKRGGSYNEQFF,TGTGCCAGCAGCAAGCGAGGGGGTTCCTACAATGAGCAGTTCTTC,NA,TRBV7-3,few,TRBJ2-1
CASSPAPESSYEQYF,TGTGCCAGCAGCCCCGCCCCAGAAAGCTCCTACGAGCAGTACTTC,NA,TRBV7-9,NA,TRBJ2-7
CASSIEVNTEAFF,TGTGCCAGTAGTATCGAGGTGAACACTGAAGCTTTCTTT,NA,TRBV19,few,TRBJ1-1
CASSPFPAASGNTIYF,TGCGCCAGCAGCCCCTTTCCGGCAGCCTCTGGAAACACCATATATTTT,NA,TRBV4-1,NA,TRBJ1-3
CASSQEAGTSNQPQHF,TGCGCCAGCAGCCAAGAGGCTGGGACAAGCAATCAGCCCCAGCATTTT,NA,TRBV4-1,NA,TRBJ1-5
CASRLGVAGYSNQPQHF,TGTGCCAGCCGCCTGGGGGTGGCGGGATATAGCAATCAGCCCCAGCATTTT,NA,TRBV12-3/TRBV12-4,NA,TRBJ1-5
CASSLGPMRYGTEAFF,TGCGCCAGCAGCCTTGGCCCGATGAGGTATGGCACTGAAGCTTTCTTT,NA,TRBV5-1,NA,TRBJ1-1
CSVVMATSLSSYEQYF,TGCAGCGTTGTAATGGCGACTTCCCTAAGCTCCTACGAGCAGTACTTC,NA,TRBV29-1,few,TRBJ2-7
CASSQDLADYGYTF,TGTGCCAGCAGCCAAGATTTGGCGGACTATGGCTACACCTTC,NA,TRBV4-2,few,TRBJ1-2
CASSSLGGYSNQPQHF,TGTGCCAGCAGCTCATTAGGCGGGTATAGCAATCAGCCCCAGCATTTT,NA,TRBV7-9,once,TRBJ1-5
CASSLEGLTEAFF,TGTGCCAGCAGCTTGGAGGGGCTCACTGAAGCTTTCTTT,NA,TRBV7-9,NA,TRBJ1-1
CASSPQRVEGTDTQYF,TGTGCCTCAAGCCCTCAGCGGGTGGAAGGCACAGATACGCAGTATTTT,NA,TRBV30,NA,TRBJ2-3
CASSLDGTGGVTEAFF,TGTGCCAGCAGCTTAGATGGGACAGGTGGAGTCACTGAAGCTTTCTTT,TRBD1,TRBV11-2,few,TRBJ1-1
CASSLTTGGSTDTQYF,TGCGCCAGCAGCTTGACGACAGGGGGGAGCACAGATACGCAGTATTTT,TRBD1,TRBV5-1,NA,TRBJ2-3
CATSREWDRAYNEQFF,TGTGCCACCAGCAGAGAATGGGACAGGGCCTACAATGAGCAGTTCTTC,TRBD1,TRBV15,few,TRBJ2-1
CASSRNDSPSRGEQYF,TGTGCCAGCAGTCGGAACGACAGCCCGTCCCGGGGAGAGCAGTACTTC,NA,TRBV12-3/TRBV12-4,NA,TRBJ2-7
CSASEGSTGELFF,TGCAGTGCTAGCGAAGGTTCGACCGGGGAGCTGTTTTTT,NA,TRBV20-1,few,TRBJ2-2
CASSPEGRGDGYTF,TGCGCCAGCAGCCCGGAGGGGAGGGGCGATGGCTACACCTTC,NA,TRBV4-3,NA,TRBJ1-2